This T cell receptor beta chain was identified in a study of blood T cells in healthy people across ages. With V trimmed by 4 bases and J by 0 bases, 2 bases remained unmatched. The CDR3 totals 14 residues. Combining a sample-barcoded 5' primer with a J-beta primer mix, a second PCR ran for roughly 7 to 12 cycles. TCRdb reanalysed the 5' RACE reads using MiXCR and keeps one entry per CDR3 protein. The table has 550,000 to 650,000 distinct CDR3 sequences, roughly 30% seen once. This clonotype turned up a few times. This TCR derives from a woman of 80 years or more in good health. Sequenced: blood. V gene TRBV12-3 or TRBV12-4 combines with J gene TRBJ1-2, with 7 bases matching TRBD1. The CDR3: CASSWTGSNYGYTF. CDR3 DNA: TGTGCCAGCAGTTGGACAGGCTCTAACTATGGCTACACCTTC.